The clone carrying this T cell receptor (beta chain) was detected a few times. Its antigen is still unknown. Presence of unique molecular identifiers characterized the TCR beta cDNA libraries. There were roughly 1 to 11 million T cells, and about 500,000 cDNA molecules came from them. MiXCR was run by TCRdb on the PCR reads, yielding one entry per CDR3 protein. The data show around 500,000 distinct CDR3 sequences, 34% seen once. The data were obtained in a study of post-analysis software for immune sequencing data. About the research overall: Clinical courses comprised relapsing-remitting, secondary progressive and progressive-relapsing multiple sclerosis. The study's findings and limits: The F measure placed samples prepared in the same batch into strongly shared clusters. Significantly decreased normalized Chao1 diversity was recorded for multiple sclerosis patients relative to controls. The study found TRBV5-6, TRBV5-1 and TRBV20-1 among five or six TRBV segments more frequent in patients than controls.

The junction had 7 bases not matched to a gene; V was cut back by 1 base and J by 13 bases. CDR3 length: 14 residues. Per germline, CDR1 SGHVS and CDR2 FQNEAQ. The clonotype comes from a girl younger than 18 with multiple sclerosis. The sequencing input was blood. This chain connects TRBV7-8 to TRBJ1-2; 12 bases line up with TRBD1. The CDR3 loop is CASSLVRDRGRCTF. The CDR3 DNA follows: TGTGCCAGCAGCTTAGTGAGGGACAGGGGGCGGTGCACCTTC.